A single sample gave rise to the 13 T cell receptor beta chains below, sequenced in a study of blood T cell repertoires in COVID-19. This table comes from immunoSEQ multiplex PCR, and its TCRdb copy is limited to in-frame clones, with some not included. The sample holds about 140,000 clones, around 88% seen once. Specimen: peripheral blood. The receptors were gathered from a woman aged 55-75 years with acute or convalescent COVID-19.

In this sample, this clone turned up once. The chain is built from TRBV19 and TRBJ2-3, with TRBD2 matching 8 bases. Germline lookup yields CDR1 LNHDA and CDR2 SQIVND (reference sequence). The CDR3 extends over 16 amino acids. After removal of 8 bases from V and 1 base from J, the junction contained 11 bases not matched to a gene. CDR3 bases: TGTGCCAGTTCCTCCTCCGGGCGGGGGGGCACAGATACGCAGTATTTT. Its translation: CASSSSGRGGTDTQYF.

A remark on this clone: This sample includes further DNA sequences coding for the same CDR3. The CDR3 loop is CASSFRGYGYTF. In DNA form, the CDR3 reads TGTGCCAGCAGTTTCCGGGGGTATGGCTACACCTTC. V usage is TRBV28 and J usage is TRBJ1-2; maybe TRBD1 (5 bases). Germline V gene sequence: CDR1 MDHEN, CDR2 SYDVKM. The CDR3 loop spans 12 amino acids. The ends were cut back, 3 bases at V and 5 bases at J, with 7 bases in the middle.

Written as DNA, the CDR3 is TGTGCCAGCAGCCGCTTGGGGGAGGTTCGGGAGACCCAGTACTTC. Its protein is CASSRLGEVRETQYF. The chain employs TRBV11-1 and TRBJ2-5; D may be TRBD2 (6 bases). The CDR3 is 15 amino acids. Germline CDR1 reads SGHAT; CDR2 reads FQDESV (reference sequence). V was clipped by 5 bases and J by 5 bases, with 18 bases between them.

In regard to this clone: Germline and junction disagree at one end, which may indicate a read error. The rearrangement links TRBV27 to TRBJ1-1; D remains ambiguous. This CDR3 spans 13 amino acids. Germline V gives CDR1 MNHEY, CDR2 SMNVEV (reference sequence). The CDR3 is CASSSQTRQESIF. The CDR3 coding sequence is TGTGCCAGCAGTTCCCAGACACGGCAGGAATCTATCTTT.

V usage is TRBV28 and J usage is TRBJ1-1; 7 bases align to TRBD1. V shed 7 bases, J shed 1 base, and the junction held 6 bases outside the gene matches. Germline loops: CDR1 MDHEN, CDR2 SYDVKM. This CDR3 is built from 14 residues. The CDR3 nucleotides read TGTGCCAGCACAGGGGGAGTAGGGAACACTGAAGCTTTCTTT. Its protein is CASTGGVGNTEAFF.

The sample holds one count of this clone. The rearrangement links TRBV19 to TRBJ1-4; 7 positions agree with TRBD1. This CDR3 spans 12 amino acids. V lost 5 bases, J lost 8 bases, and 2 bases stayed unmatched. Per the germline V gene, CDR1 is LNHDA and CDR2 is SQIVND (reference sequence). The CDR3 spells CASSVQGEKLFF. The DNA of the CDR3 is TGTGCCAGTAGTGTACAGGGGGAAAAACTGTTTTTT.

This clone occurred once. This rearrangement joins TRBV5-1 to TRBJ1-2; no reliable D call. From germline, CDR1 is SGHRS and CDR2 YFSETQ. The V end lost 4 bases, the J end lost 1 base, and 11 bases lay between the germline ends. This CDR3 has 14 amino acids. The CDR3 DNA is TGCGCCAGCAGCCTCACCGGGGATAACTATGGCTACACCTTC. Encoded protein: CASSLTGDNYGYTF.

This clone was seen more than once but under ten times. The chain employs TRBV5-8 and TRBJ1-1; D gene uncertain. This CDR3 has 14 residues. V was clipped by 1 base and J by 8 bases, with 15 bases between them. Germline CDR1 reads SGHTS; CDR2 reads YDEGEE. CDR3 DNA: TGTGCCAGCAGCTTGTTCGGAGGACGGTCCGAAGCTTTCTTT. It encodes CASSLFGGRSEAFF. The whole variable domain, filled in from reference TRBV5-8 and TRBJ1-1, reads EAGVTQSPTHLIKTRGQQATLRCSPISGHTSVYWYQQALGLGLQFLLWYDEGEERNRGNFPPRFSGRQFPNYSSELNVNALELEDSALYLCASSLFGGRSEAFFGQGTRLTVV.

The chain combines TRBV7-8 with TRBJ2-5; 10 bases align to TRBD1. The CDR3 has 15 amino acids. The J segment lost 11 bases and the V segment lost 4 bases, leaving 13 bases of the junction unmatched. Germline CDR1 reads SGHVS; CDR2 reads FQNEAQ. The CDR3 coding sequence is TGTGCCAGCAGCTACACCGGGACAGGGGTGTCCAGGCAGTACTTC. The encoded protein is CASSYTGTGVSRQYF.

The V and J genes are TRBV9 and TRBJ1-1, with 8 bases matching TRBD1. The CDR3 totals 16 residues. Germline-derived CDR1 and CDR2 are SGDLS and YYNGEE. J was trimmed by 3 bases and V by 3 bases; bases with no gene match: 10. The CDR3 DNA reads as TGTGCCAGCAGCGGATTGAGAACAGGGGGTGACACTGAAGCTTTCTTT. This gives the protein CASSGLRTGGDTEAFF.

The chain carries TRBV6-6 and TRBJ2-3; D is unclear. V was shortened by 6 bases and J by 6 bases, with 13 bases between the two germline ends. CDR1 and CDR2 from the germline V gene are MNHNY and SVGAGI (reference sequence). The CDR3 totals 13 residues. This chain's CDR3 is CASRFTAEDTQYF. The CDR3 region has the DNA TGTGCCAGCAGATTTACAGCCGAGGATACGCAGTATTTT.

The chain carries TRBV11-1 and TRBJ2-7; 8 nucleotides agree with TRBD1. CDR1 is SGHAT and CDR2 is FQDESV in the germline V gene (reference sequence). The CDR3 loop spans 14 amino acids. J gave up 7 bases and V 5 bases, and 10 bases lay outside the gene matches. The CDR3 loop reads CASSPRQGAGEQYF. The CDR3 DNA sequence: TGTGCCAGCAGCCCACGCCAGGGGGCGGGGGAGCAGTACTTC.

The chain recombines TRBV4-1 with TRBJ1-6, with 10 positions matching TRBD1. The trim removed 4 bases at V and 7 bases at J, leaving 7 bases unmatched. This CDR3 contains 16 residues. CDR1 and CDR2 from the germline V gene are MGHRA and YSYEKL. Here the CDR3 reads CASSPRDRGDNSPLHF. CDR3 in DNA: TGCGCCAGCAGCCCCCGGGACAGGGGTGACAATTCACCCCTCCACTTT.